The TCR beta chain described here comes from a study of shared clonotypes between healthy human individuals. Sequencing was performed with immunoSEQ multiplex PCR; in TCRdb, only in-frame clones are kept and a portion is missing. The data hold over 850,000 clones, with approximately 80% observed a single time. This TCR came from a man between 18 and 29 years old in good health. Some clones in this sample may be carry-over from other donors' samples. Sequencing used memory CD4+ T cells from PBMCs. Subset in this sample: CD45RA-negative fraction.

CDR3 sequence: CASSPLSNEKLFF. DNA of the CDR3: TGTGCCAGCAGCCCGTTGTCCAATGAAAAACTGTTTTTT. V is TRBV5-8 and J is TRBJ1-4; the D is unclear. CDR1 is SGHTS and CDR2 is YDEGEE in the germline V gene. Trimming removed 4 bases from V and 5 bases from J, with 9 bases in between. CDR3 length equals 13 residues.